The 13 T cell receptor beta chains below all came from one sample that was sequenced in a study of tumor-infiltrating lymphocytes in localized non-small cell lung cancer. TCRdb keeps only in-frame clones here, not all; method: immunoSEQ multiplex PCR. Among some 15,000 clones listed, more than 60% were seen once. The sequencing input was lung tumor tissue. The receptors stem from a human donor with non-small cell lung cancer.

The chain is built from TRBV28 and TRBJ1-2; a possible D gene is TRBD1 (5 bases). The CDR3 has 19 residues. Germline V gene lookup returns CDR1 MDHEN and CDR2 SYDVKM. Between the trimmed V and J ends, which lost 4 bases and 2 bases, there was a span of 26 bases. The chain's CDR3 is CASSSAGWSGGERNYGYTF. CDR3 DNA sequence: TGTGCCAGCAGTTCGGCCGGGTGGTCGGGAGGGGAAAGGAACTATGGCTACACCTTC.

CDR3 sequence (DNA): TGCGCCAGCAGCTTGATGTCAGGGGGGGTCCCCGAGCAGTACTTC. Translating gives CASSLMSGGVPEQYF. J is TRBJ2-7 and V is TRBV5-1; possibly TRBD1 or TRBD2 for D (7 bases each). The length of the CDR3 is 15 residues. In germline, CDR1 is SGHRS, CDR2 YFSETQ. V was cut by 1 base and J by 6 bases, with 17 bases left in between.

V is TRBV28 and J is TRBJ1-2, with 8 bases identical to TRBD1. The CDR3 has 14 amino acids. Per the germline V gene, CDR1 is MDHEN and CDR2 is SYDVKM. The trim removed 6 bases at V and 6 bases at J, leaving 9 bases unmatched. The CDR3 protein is CASRDPGQVHGYTF. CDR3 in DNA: TGTGCCAGCAGAGACCCGGGACAGGTACATGGCTACACCTTC.

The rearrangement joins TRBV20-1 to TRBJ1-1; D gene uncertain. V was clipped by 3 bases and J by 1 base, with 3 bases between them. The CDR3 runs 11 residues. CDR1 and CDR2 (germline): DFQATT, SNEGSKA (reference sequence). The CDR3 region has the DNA TGCAGTGCTAGGGAGAACACTGAAGCTTTCTTT. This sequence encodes CSARENTEAFF.

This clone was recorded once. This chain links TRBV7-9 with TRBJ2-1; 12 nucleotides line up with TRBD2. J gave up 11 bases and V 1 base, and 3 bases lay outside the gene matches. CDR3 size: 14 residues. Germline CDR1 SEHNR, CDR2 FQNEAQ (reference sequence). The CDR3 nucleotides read TGTGCCAGCAGCTTAGAGGGACTAGCGGGCAAGCAGTTCTTC. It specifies CASSLEGLAGKQFF. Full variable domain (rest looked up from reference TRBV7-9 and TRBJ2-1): DTGVSQNPRHKITKRGQNVTFRCDPISEHNRLYWYRQTLGQGPEFLTYFQNEAQLEKSRLLSDRFSAERPKGSFSTLEIQRTEQGDSAMYLCASSLEGLAGKQFFGPGTRLTVL.

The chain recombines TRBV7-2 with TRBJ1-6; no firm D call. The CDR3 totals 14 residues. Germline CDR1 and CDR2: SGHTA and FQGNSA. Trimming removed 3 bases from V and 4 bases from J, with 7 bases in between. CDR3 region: CASSFWAYNSPLHF. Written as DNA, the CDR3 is TGTGCCAGCAGCTTTTGGGCATATAATTCACCCCTCCACTTT.

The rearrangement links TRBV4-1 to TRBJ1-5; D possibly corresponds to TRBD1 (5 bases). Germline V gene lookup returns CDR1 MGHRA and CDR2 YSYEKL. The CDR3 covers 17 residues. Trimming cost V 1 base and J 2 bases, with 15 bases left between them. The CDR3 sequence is CASSQGPGGWGNQPQHF. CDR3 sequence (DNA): TGCGCCAGCAGCCAAGGCCCCGGGGGTTGGGGCAATCAGCCCCAGCATTTT.

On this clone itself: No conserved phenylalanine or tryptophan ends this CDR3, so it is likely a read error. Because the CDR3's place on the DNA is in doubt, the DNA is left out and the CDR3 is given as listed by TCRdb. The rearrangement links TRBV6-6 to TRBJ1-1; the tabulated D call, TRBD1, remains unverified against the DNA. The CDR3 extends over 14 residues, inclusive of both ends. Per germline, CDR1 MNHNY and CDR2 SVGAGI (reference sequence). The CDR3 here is CASSLKPRDSGLWG.

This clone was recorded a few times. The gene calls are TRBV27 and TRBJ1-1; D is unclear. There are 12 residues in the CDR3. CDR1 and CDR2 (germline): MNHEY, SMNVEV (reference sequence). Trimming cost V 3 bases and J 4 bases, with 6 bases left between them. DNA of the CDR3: TGTGCCAGCAGTTTCTTGGGCACTGAAGCTTTCTTT. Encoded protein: CASSFLGTEAFF.

DNA of the CDR3: TGTGCCAGCAGGGAGCTAGCGGGGCGGGGGGAGACCCAGTACTTC. It encodes CASRELAGRGETQYF. The J gene is TRBJ2-5, the V gene TRBV7-2, with TRBD2 matching over 9 bases. The ends lost 6 bases at V and 5 bases at J; junction bases unmatched: 10. The germline V gene encodes CDR1 SGHTA and CDR2 FQGNSA. The CDR3 length is 15 residues. Drawing the rest from reference TRBV7-2 and TRBJ2-5, the complete variable domain is GAGVSQSPSNKVTEKGKDVELRCDPISGHTALYWYRQSLGQGLEFLIYFQGNSAPDKSGLPSDRFSAERTGGSVSTLTIQRTQQEDSAVYLCASRELAGRGETQYFGPGTRLLVL.

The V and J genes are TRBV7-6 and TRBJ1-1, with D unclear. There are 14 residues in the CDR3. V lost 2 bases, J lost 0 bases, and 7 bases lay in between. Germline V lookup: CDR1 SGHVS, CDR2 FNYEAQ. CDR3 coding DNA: TGTGCCAGCAGCTTAATTCAGGTGAACACTGAAGCTTTCTTT. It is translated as CASSLIQVNTEAFF.

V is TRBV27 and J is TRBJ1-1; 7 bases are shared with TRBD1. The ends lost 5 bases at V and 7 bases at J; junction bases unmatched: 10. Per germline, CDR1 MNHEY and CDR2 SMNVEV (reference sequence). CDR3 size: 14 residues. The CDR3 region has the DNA TGTGCCAGCAGTAGCTTGGACAGGATGGGTGAAGCTTTCTTT. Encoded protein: CASSSLDRMGEAFF.

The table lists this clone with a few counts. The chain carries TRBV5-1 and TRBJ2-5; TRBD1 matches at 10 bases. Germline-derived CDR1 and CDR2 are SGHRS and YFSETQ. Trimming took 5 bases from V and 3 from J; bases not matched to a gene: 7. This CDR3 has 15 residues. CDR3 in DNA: TGCGCCAGCAGGTTGTTGGGACAGGGGAAAGAGACCCAGTACTTC. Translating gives CASRLLGQGKETQYF.